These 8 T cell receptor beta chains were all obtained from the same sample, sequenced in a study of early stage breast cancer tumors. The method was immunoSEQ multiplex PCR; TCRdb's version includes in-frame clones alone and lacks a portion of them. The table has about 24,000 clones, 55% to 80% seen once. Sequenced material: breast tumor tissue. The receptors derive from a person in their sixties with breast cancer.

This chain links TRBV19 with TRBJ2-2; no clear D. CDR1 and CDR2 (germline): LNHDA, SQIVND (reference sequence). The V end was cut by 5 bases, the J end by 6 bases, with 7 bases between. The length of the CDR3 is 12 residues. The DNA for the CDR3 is TGTGCCAGTAGTTTTCGTTCCGGGGAGCTGTTTTTT. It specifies CASSFRSGELFF.

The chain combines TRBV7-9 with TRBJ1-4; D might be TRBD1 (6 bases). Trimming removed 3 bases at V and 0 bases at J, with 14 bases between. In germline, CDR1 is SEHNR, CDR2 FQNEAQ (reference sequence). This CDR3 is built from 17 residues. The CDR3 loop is CASSLDGTSTTNEKLFF. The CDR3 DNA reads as TGTGCCAGCAGCTTGGATGGGACAAGTACAACTAATGAAAAACTGTTTTTT.

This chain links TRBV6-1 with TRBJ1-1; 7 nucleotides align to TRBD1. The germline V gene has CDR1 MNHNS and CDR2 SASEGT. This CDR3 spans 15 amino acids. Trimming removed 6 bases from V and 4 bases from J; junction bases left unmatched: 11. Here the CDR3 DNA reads TGTGCCAGCAGCTTAAGCCGGAACAGGGGCACTGAAGCTTTCTTT. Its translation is CASSLSRNRGTEAFF.

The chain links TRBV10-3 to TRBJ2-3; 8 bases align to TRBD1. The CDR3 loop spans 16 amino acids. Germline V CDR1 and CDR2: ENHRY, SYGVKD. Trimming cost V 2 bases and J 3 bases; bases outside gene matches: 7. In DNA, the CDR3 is TGTGCCATCAGTGAGGTCCCCGGACAGGGTACAGATACGCAGTATTTT. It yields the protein CAISEVPGQGTDTQYF.

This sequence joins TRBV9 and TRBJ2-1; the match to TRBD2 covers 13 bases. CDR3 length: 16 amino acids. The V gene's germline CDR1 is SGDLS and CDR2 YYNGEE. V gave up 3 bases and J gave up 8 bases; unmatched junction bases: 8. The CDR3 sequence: CASSAGLAGVGYEQFF. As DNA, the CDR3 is TGTGCCAGCAGCGCCGGACTAGCGGGAGTAGGGTATGAGCAGTTCTTC.

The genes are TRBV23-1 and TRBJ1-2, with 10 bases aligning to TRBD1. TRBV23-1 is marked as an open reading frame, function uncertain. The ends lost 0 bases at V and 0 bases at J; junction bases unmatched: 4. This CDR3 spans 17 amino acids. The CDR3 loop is CASSQSGTGEPNYGYTF. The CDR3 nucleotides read TGCGCCAGCAGTCAATCAGGGACAGGGGAACCTAACTATGGCTACACCTTC.

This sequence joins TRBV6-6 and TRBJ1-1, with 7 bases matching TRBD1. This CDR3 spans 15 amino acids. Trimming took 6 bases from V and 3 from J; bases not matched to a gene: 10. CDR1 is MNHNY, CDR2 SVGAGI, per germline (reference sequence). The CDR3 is CASSRGTAGDTEAFF. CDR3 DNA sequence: TGTGCCAGCAGCCGCGGGACAGCCGGGGACACTGAAGCTTTCTTT.

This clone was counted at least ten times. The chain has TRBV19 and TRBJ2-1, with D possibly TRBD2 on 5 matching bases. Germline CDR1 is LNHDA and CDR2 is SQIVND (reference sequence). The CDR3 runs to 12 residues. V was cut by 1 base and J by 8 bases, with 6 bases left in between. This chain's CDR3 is CASSIARDEQFF. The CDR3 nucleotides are TGTGCCAGTAGTATAGCGAGGGATGAGCAGTTCTTC.